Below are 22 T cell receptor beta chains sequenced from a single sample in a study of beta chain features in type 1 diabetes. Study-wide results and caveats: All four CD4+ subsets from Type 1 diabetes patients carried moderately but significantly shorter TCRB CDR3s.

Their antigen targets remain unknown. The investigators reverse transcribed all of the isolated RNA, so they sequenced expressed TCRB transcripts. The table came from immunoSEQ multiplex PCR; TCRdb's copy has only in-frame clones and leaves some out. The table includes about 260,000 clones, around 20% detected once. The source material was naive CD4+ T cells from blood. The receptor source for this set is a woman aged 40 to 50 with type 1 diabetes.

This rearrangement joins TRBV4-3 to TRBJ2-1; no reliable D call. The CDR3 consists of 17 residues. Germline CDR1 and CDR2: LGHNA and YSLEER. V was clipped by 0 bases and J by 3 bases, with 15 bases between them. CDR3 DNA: TGCGCCAGCAGCCAAGATCCTCGCATAGAAATCTACAATGAGCAGTTCTTC. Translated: CASSQDPRIEIYNEQFF.

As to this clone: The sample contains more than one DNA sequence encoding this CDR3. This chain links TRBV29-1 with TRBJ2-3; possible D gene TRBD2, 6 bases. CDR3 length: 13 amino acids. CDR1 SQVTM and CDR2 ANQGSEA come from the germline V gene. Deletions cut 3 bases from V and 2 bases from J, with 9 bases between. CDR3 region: CSVEGGVTDTQYF. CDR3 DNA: TGCAGCGTTGAGGGGGGTGTCACAGATACGCAGTATTTT.

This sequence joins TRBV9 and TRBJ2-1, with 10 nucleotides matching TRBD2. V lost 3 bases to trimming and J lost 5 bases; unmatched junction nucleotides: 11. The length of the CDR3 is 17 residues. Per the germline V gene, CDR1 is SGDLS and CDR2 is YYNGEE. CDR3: CASSGPSGSGSHNEQFF. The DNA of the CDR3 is TGTGCCAGCAGCGGCCCTAGCGGGAGCGGTTCCCACAATGAGCAGTTCTTC.

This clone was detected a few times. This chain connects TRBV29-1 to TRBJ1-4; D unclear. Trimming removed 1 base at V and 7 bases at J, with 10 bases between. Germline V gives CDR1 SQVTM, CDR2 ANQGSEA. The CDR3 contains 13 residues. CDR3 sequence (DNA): TGCAGCGTTGAAGGTTCGGGTTTTGAAAAACTGTTTTTT. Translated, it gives CSVEGSGFEKLFF.

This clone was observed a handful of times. CDR3 loop: CASSVIAGSNEQFF. For the CDR3, the DNA is TGTGCCAGCAGCGTAATAGCCGGTAGCAATGAGCAGTTCTTC. The gene calls are TRBV9 and TRBJ2-1; the D is unclear. Trimming removed 1 base at V and 6 bases at J, with 11 bases between. This CDR3 comprises 14 residues. The germline V gene encodes CDR1 SGDLS and CDR2 YYNGEE.

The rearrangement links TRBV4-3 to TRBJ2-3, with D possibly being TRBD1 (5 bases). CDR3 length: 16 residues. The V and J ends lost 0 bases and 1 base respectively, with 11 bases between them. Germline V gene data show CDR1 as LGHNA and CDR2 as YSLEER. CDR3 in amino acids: CASSQEVRDGTDTQYF. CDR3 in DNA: TGCGCCAGCAGCCAAGAGGTCAGGGATGGCACAGATACGCAGTATTTT.

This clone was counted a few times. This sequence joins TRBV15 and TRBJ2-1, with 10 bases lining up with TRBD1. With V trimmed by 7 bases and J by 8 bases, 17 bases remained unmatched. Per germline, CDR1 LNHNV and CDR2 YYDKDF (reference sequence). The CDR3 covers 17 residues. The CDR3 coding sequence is TGTGCCACCACCTCCACCCTGGCCGGGACAGGGGAGTATGAGCAGTTCTTC. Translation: CATTSTLAGTGEYEQFF. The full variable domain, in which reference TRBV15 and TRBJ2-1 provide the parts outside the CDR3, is DAMVIQNPRYQVTQFGKPVTLSCSQTLNHNVMYWYQQKSSQAPKLLFHYYDKDFNNEADTPDNFQSRRPNTSFCFLDIRSPGLGDTAMYLCATTSTLAGTGEYEQFFGPGTRLTVL.

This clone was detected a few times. As DNA, the CDR3 is TGTGCCAGCTCTACAGAACAGGGATCGGTTGCTGAAGCTTTCTTT. This encodes CASSTEQGSVAEAFF. The V and J genes are TRBV18 and TRBJ1-1; D possibly corresponds to TRBD1 (6 bases). V lost 6 bases and J 6 bases, leaving 20 bases between the germline ends. Germline V gives CDR1 KGHSH, CDR2 LQKENI. This CDR3 has 15 amino acids.

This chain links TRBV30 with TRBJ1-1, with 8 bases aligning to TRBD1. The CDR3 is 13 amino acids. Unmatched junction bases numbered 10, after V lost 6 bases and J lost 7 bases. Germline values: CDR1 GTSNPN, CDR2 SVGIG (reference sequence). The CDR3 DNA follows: TGTGCCTGCCTTAGACAGGGGTATAGTGAAGCTTTCTTT. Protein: CACLRQGYSEAFF.

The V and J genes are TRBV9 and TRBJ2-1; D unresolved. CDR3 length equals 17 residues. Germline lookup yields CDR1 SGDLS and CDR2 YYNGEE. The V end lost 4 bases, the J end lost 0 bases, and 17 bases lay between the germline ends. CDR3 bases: TGTGCCAGCAGCCCATCCCTCGCCACGGGCTCCTACAATGAGCAGTTCTTC. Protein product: CASSPSLATGSYNEQFF.

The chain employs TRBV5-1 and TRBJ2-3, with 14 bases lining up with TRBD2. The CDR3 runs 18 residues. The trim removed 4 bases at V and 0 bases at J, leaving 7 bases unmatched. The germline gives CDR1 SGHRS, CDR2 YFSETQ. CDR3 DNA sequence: TGCGCCAGCAGCGGCGGGACTAGCGGGGGCCCTAGCACAGATACGCAGTATTTT. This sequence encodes CASSGGTSGGPSTDTQYF.

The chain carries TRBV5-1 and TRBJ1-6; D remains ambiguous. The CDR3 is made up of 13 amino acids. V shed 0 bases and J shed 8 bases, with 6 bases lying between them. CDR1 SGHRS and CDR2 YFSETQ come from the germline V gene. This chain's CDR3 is CASSLEADSPLHF. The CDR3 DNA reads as TGCGCCAGCAGCTTGGAGGCGGATTCACCCCTCCACTTT. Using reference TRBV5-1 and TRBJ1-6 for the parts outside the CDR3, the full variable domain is KAGVTQTPRYLIKTRGQQVTLSCSPISGHRSVSWYQQTPGQGLQFLFEYFSETQRNKGNFPGRFSGRQFSNSRSEMNVSTLELGDSALYLCASSLEADSPLHFGNGTRLTVT.

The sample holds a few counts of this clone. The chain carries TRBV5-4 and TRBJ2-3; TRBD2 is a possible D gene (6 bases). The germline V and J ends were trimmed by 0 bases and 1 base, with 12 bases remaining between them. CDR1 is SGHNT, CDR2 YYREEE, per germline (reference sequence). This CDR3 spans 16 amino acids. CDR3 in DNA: TGTGCCAGCAGCTTGGTGGAGGGGATGGGCACAGATACGCAGTATTTT. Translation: CASSLVEGMGTDTQYF.

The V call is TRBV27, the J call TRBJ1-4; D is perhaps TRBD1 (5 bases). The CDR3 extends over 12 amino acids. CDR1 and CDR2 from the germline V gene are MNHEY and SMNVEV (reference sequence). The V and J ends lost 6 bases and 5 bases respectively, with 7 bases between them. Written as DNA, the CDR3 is TGTGCCAGCAGGGAGGGGAATGAAAAACTGTTTTTT. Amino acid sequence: CASREGNEKLFF.

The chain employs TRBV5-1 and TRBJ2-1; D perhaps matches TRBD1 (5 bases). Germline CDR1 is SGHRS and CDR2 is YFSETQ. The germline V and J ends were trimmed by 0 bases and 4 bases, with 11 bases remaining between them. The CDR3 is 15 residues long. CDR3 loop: CASSLEVGVYNEQFF. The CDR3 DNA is TGCGCCAGCAGCTTGGAAGTAGGGGTGTACAATGAGCAGTTCTTC.

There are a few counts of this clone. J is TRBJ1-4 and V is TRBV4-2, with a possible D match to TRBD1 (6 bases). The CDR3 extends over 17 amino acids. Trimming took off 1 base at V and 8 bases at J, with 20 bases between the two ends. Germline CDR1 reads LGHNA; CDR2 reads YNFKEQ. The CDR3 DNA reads TGTGCCAGCAGCCAAGGAAAAGCGTGGGGGCTGGGAGAAAAACTGTTTTTT. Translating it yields CASSQGKAWGLGEKLFF.

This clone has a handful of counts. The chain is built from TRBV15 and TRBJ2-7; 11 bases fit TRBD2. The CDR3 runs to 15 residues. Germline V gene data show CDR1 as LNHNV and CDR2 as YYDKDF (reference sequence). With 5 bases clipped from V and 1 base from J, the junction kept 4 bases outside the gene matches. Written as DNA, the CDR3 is TGTGCCACCAGCGAGGGACTAGCGGCTTCCTACGAGCAGTACTTC. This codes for CATSEGLAASYEQYF.

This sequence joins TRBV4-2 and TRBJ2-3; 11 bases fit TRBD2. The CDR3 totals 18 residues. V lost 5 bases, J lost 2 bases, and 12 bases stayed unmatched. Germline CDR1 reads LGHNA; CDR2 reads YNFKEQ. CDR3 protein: CASSDRGLAGGATDTQYF. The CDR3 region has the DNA TGTGCCAGCAGCGATCGGGGGCTAGCGGGAGGAGCCACAGATACGCAGTATTTT.

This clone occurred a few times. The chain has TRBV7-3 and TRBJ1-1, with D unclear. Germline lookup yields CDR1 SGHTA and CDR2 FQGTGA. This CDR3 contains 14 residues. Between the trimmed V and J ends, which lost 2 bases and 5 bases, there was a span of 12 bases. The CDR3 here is CASSLQSGSTEAFF. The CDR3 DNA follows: TGTGCCAGCAGCTTACAATCGGGGTCGACTGAAGCTTTCTTT.

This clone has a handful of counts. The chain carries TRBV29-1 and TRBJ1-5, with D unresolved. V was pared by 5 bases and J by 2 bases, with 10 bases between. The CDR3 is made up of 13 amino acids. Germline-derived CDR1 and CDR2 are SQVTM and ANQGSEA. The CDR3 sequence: CSVLSGGNQPQHF. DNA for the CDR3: TGCAGCGTTCTTTCCGGAGGCAATCAGCCCCAGCATTTT.

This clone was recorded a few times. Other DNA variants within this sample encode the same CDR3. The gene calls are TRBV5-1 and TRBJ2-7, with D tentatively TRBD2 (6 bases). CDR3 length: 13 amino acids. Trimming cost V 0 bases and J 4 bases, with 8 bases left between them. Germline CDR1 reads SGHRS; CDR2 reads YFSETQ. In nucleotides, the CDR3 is TGCGCCAGCAGCTTGGTGGGGGGATACGAGCAGTACTTC. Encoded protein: CASSLVGGYEQYF.

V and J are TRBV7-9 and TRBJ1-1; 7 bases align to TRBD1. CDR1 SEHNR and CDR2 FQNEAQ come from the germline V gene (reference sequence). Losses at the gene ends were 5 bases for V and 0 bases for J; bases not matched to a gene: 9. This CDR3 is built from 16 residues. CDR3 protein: CASSARPGQMNTEAFF. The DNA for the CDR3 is TGTGCCAGCAGCGCTAGACCGGGACAGATGAACACTGAAGCTTTCTTT.